Included here is one T cell receptor beta chain sequence, with context. The CDR3 is 13 amino acids. The germline V gene has CDR1 SGHAT and CDR2 FQNNGV. V lost 5 bases to trimming and J lost 1 base, with 8 bases between them. One entry per CDR3 protein, called by TCRdb with MiXCR from the RT-PCR reads. The profile shows around 700,000 distinct CDR3 sequences, about 14% of them singletons. The sample taken for sequencing was memory CD4+ T cells from blood. This TCR derives from a female donor in good health, serving as a healthy control. This chain uses TRBV11-2 with TRBJ1-1, with D possibly TRBD1 on 5 matching bases. This CDR3 reads CASSVTENTEAFF. The CDR3 DNA reads TGTGCCAGCAGCGTGACAGAGAACACTGAAGCTTTCTTT.